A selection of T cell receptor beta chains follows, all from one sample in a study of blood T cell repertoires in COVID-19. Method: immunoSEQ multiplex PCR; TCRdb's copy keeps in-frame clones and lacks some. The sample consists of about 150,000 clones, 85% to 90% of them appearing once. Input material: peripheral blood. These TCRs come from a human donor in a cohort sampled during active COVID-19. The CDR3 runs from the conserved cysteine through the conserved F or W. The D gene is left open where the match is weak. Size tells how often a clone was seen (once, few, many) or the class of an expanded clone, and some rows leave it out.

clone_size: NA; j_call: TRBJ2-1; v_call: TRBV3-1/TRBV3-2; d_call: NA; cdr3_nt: TGTGCCAGCAGCCCAAGACTAAGTCTCTACAATGAGCAGTTCTTC; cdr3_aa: CASSPRLSLYNEQFF
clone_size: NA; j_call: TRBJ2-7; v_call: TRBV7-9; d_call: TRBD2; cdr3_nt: TGTGCCAGCTCCGACGGGGCTAGCGGGACCTACGAGCAGTACTTC; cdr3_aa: CASSDGASGTYEQYF
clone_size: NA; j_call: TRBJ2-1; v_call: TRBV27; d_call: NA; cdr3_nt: TGTGCCAGCAGTTTAGACAGTTACAATGAGCAGTTCTTC; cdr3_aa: CASSLDSYNEQFF
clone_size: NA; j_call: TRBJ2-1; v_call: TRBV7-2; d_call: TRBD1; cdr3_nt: TGTGCCAGCAGCTTAAGTCTCCCGGGGACAGGGGTGAACGAGCAGTTCTTC; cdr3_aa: CASSLSLPGTGVNEQFF
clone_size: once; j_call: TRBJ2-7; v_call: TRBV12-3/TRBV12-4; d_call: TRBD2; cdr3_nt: TGTGCCAGCAGCCTGGGGACTAGCCGGGCCCGCTTC; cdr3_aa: CASSLGTSRARF
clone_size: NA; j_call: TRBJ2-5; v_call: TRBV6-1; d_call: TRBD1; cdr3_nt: TGTGCCAGCAGTGAATACTACGACAGGGATGGGGGAGAGACCCAGTACTTC; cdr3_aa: CASSEYYDRDGGETQYF
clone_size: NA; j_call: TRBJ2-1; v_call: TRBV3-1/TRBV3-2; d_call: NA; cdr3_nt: TGTGCCAGCAGCCAAGGTAATCGCGGTAGCTCCTACAATGAGCAGTTCTTC; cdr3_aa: CASSQGNRGSSYNEQFF
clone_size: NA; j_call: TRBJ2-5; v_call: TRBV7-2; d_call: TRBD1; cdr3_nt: TGTGCCAGCAGCCGGAACAGGGGGCCCCAAGAGACCCAGTACTTC; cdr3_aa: CASSRNRGPQETQYF
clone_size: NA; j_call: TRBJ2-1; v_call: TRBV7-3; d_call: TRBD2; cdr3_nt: TGTGCCAGCAGCTTAACTCGCCGGGGGGGCCACAATGAGCAGTTCTTC; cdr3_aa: CASSLTRRGGHNEQFF
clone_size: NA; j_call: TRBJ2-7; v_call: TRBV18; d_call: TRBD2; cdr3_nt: TGTGCCAGCTCCCACCGGTTCCGGGGGGGACACTCCTACGAGCAGTACTTC; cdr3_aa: CASSHRFRGGHSYEQYF
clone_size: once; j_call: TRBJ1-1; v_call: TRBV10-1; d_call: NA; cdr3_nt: TGCGCCAGCTCTAGGACCCGGGGCACTGAAGCTTTCTTT; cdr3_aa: CASSRTRGTEAFF
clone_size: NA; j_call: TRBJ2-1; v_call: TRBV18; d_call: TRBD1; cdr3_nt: TGTGCCAGCTCACCCCCGGACAGGGGAGCCTACAATGAGCAGTTCTTC; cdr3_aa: CASSPPDRGAYNEQFF
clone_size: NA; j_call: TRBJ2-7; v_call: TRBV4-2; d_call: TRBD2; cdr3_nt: TGTGCCAGCAGCCAAGAGCTGAGCGGGAGTAGGTACGAGCAGTACTTC; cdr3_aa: CASSQELSGSRYEQYF
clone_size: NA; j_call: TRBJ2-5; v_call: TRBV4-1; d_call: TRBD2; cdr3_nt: TGCGCCAGCAGCCAAGGGAAACTAGCGGGATGGTCCGGGGAGACCCAGTACTTC; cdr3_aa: CASSQGKLAGWSGETQYF
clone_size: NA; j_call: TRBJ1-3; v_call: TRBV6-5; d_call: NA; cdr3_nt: TGTGCCAGCAGTTACTTTGCAGGGGCTGGAAACACCATATATTTT; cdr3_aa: CASSYFAGAGNTIYF
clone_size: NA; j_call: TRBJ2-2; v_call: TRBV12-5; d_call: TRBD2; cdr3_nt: TGTGCTAGTGGTTTTCTAGCGGGAGTGCGGACCGGGGAGCTGTTTTTT; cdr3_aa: CASGFLAGVRTGELFF
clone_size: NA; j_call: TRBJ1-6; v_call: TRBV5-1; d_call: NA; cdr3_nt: TGCGCCAGCAGCTCCGGGGATTCACCCCTCCACTTT; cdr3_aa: CASSSGDSPLHF
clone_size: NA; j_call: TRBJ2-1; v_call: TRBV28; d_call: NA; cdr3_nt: TGTGCCAGCAGTAGTGGGGGGATTCGCTACAATGAGCAGTTCTTC; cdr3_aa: CASSSGGIRYNEQFF
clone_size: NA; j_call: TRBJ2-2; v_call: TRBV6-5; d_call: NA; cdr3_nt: TGTGCCAGCGTTTTACTCGTGGGCGCCACCGGGGAGCTGTTTTTT; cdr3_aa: CASVLLVGATGELFF
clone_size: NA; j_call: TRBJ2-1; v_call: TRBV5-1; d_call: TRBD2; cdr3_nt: TGCGCCAGCAGCTTGGGCGGTAGCGGGGGGTCCGGGCAGTTCTTC; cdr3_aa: CASSLGGSGGSGQFF
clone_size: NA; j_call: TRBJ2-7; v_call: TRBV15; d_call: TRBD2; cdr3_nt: TGTGCCACCAGCAGAGATCTAGGAGCGGGAGGAGGAGAGCAGTACTTC; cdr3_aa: CATSRDLGAGGGEQYF
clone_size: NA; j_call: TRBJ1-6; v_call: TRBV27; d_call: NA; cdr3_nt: TGTGCCAGCAGTTTCCAGTGGGGGGATTCACCCCTCCACTTT; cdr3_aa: CASSFQWGDSPLHF
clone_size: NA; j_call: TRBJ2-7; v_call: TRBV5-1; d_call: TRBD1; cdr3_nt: TGCGCCAGCAGCTCCAACCCGGGACAGGGCATCTACGAGCAGTACTTC; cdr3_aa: CASSSNPGQGIYEQYF
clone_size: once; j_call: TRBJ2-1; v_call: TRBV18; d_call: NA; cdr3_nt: TGTGCCAGCTCACCACCGGTGGGGGGTCTGAATGAGCAGTTCTTC; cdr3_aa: CASSPPVGGLNEQFF
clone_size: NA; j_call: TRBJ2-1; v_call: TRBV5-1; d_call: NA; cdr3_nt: TGCGCCAGCTTCAAAAGGGGAAACTACAATGAGCAGTTCTTC; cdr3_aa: CASFKRGNYNEQFF
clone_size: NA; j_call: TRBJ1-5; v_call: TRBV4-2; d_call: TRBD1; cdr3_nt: TGTGCCAGCAGCCCGAGACAGGGAGGCAATCAGCCCCAGCATTTT; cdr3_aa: CASSPRQGGNQPQHF
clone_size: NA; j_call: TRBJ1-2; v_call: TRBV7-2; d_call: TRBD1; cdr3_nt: TGTGCCAGCAGCACGGGAAACAGGGGTAACTATGGCTACACCTTC; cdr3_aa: CASSTGNRGNYGYTF
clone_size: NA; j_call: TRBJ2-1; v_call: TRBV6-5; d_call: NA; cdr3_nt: TGTGCCAGCAGGAGAGGAGAGGAGCAGTTCTTC; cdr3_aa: CASRRGEEQFF
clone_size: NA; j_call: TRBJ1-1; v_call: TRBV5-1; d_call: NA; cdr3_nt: TGCGCCAGCAGCGCGACAGGATTTGAAGCTTTCTTT; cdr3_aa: CASSATGFEAFF
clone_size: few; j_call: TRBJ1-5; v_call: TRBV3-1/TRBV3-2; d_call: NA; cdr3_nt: TGTGCCAGCAGCCTTGGACTGAGCAATCAGCCCCAGCATTTT; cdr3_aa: CASSLGLSNQPQHF
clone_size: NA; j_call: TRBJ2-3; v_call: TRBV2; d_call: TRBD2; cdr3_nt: TGTGCCAGCAGTGGACAAATAGCGGGGAATACGCAGTATTTT; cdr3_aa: CASSGQIAGNTQYF